This is a list of T cell receptor beta chains from one sample in a study of cytomegalovirus exposure and HLA in healthy donors. The data were produced by immunoSEQ multiplex PCR, yet TCRdb's version contains in-frame clones alone and is incomplete. The table has about 210,000 clones, about four fifths seen once. The source material was PBMCs. Source of these receptors: a woman aged 50 to 60 in good health and CMV-seropositive. CDR3s include the opening cysteine and the closing phenylalanine or tryptophan. The D gene is left open where the match is weak. Size is omitted from some rows. Given values are once, few, many or a class for expanded clones.

j_call v_call d_call clone_size cdr3_aa cdr3_nt
TRBJ2-1 TRBV30 - - CAWSAGGIEQFF TGTGCCTGGAGTGCAGGGGGGATTGAGCAGTTCTTC
TRBJ1-1 TRBV19 - - CASSPAAGQTEAFF TGTGCCAGTAGCCCTGCGGCGGGGCAGACTGAAGCTTTCTTT
TRBJ1-1 TRBV30 TRBD1 - CAWSVLRGDTEAFF TGTGCCTGGAGTGTGCTCAGGGGGGACACTGAAGCTTTCTTT
TRBJ1-2 TRBV19 TRBD1 - CASSPGQGDGYTF TGTGCCAGTAGTCCCGGACAGGGAGATGGCTACACCTTC
TRBJ1-2 TRBV5-4 - - CASSLARGSKGYGYTF TGTGCCAGCAGCTTGGCCAGGGGTAGTAAGGGCTATGGCTACACCTTC
TRBJ2-7 TRBV5-4 - - CASSLRGGPPYEQYF TGTGCCAGCAGCTTGAGGGGGGGGCCCCCCTACGAGCAGTACTTC
TRBJ2-3 TRBV10-3 TRBD2 - CAIRAGLAGGQAITDTQYF TGTGCCATCAGAGCGGGACTAGCGGGGGGGCAGGCGATCACAGATACGCAGTATTTT
TRBJ2-3 TRBV6-4 - - CASSDQAESLDTQYF TGTGCCAGCAGTGACCAAGCTGAATCTCTGGATACGCAGTATTTT
TRBJ2-1 TRBV5-4 TRBD1 - CASRAWDRGYNEQFF TGTGCCAGCAGAGCCTGGGACAGGGGCTACAATGAGCAGTTCTTC
TRBJ2-5 TRBV4-2 - - CASSQAYGEGGRSGGTQYF TGTGCCAGCAGCCAAGCCTACGGGGAAGGGGGTAGGTCAGGAGGGACCCAGTACTTC
TRBJ1-4 TRBV7-9 - - CVSSFTATNEKLFF TGTGTCAGCAGCTTCACGGCAACTAATGAAAAACTGTTTTTT
TRBJ2-1 TRBV9 TRBD2 - CASSTQRGGLDEQFF TGTGCCAGCAGCACGCAGCGGGGGGGCCTGGATGAGCAGTTCTTC
TRBJ2-1 TRBV7-2 - - CASSFRGSYNEQFF TGTGCCAGCAGCTTCAGGGGCTCCTACAATGAGCAGTTCTTC
TRBJ1-6 TRBV4-3 - - CASSQGANSPLHF TGCGCCAGCAGCCAGGGGGCGAATTCACCCCTCCACTTT
TRBJ1-4 TRBV5-6 - few CASSLFGQNEKLFF TGTGCCAGCAGCTTATTTGGACAGAATGAAAAACTGTTTTTT
TRBJ1-4 TRBV19 - - CASSLAGPILRPTNEKLFF TGTGCCAGTAGTCTGGCAGGGCCTATCTTAAGACCAACTAATGAAAAACTGTTTTTT
TRBJ2-2 TRBV9 - - CASSVVVAEATGELFF TGTGCCAGCAGCGTAGTCGTAGCGGAGGCCACCGGGGAGCTGTTTTTT
TRBJ2-1 TRBV7-2 - - CASSYPRGAAFYNEQFF TGTGCCAGCAGCTACCCACGGGGGGCAGCTTTTTACAATGAGCAGTTCTTC
TRBJ2-7 TRBV14 - - CASSPVWGREQYF TGTGCCAGCAGCCCGGTTTGGGGGCGCGAGCAGTACTTC
TRBJ2-2 TRBV27 - - CASKPGGANTGELFF TGTGCCAGCAAACCGGGGGGCGCGAACACCGGGGAGCTGTTTTTT
TRBJ2-5 TRBV5-6 TRBD1 - CASSSRGRETQYF TGTGCCAGCAGCTCCAGGGGGCGGGAGACCCAGTACTTC
TRBJ1-2 TRBV18 TRBD1 - CASSPPGQSNYGYTF TGTGCCAGCTCACCTCCGGGACAGTCTAACTATGGCTACACCTTC
TRBJ1-5 TRBV28 - - CASNEQGLSNQPQHF TGTGCCAGCAACGAACAGGGTCTGAGCAATCAGCCCCAGCATTTT
TRBJ2-1 TRBV5-5 - - CASTQTISGLGYNEQFF TGTGCCAGCACCCAAACAATATCAGGGTTGGGTTACAATGAGCAGTTCTTC
TRBJ2-7 TRBV5-4 TRBD1 - CASSFNDRVYEQHF TGTGCCAGCAGCTTCAACGACAGGGTCTACGAGCAGCACTTC
TRBJ2-3 TRBV6-6 TRBD1 - CASRTGTGTTDTQYF TGTGCCTCCAGGACCGGGACAGGGACCACAGATACGCAGTATTTT
TRBJ2-1 TRBV4-1 - - CASSQTGIIYNEQFF TGCGCCAGCAGCCAAACAGGGATAATTTACAATGAGCAGTTCTTC
TRBJ2-3 TRBV2 TRBD2 - CASAGGTDTQYF TGTGCCAGCGCGGGGGGGACAGATACGCAGTATTTT
TRBJ2-4 TRBV30 - - CAWSNDKKNIQYF TGTGCCTGGAGTAACGACAAGAAAAACATTCAGTACTTC
TRBJ1-1 TRBV5-1 - - CASSLAGLEAFF TGCGCCAGCAGCTTGGCGGGTTTGGAAGCTTTCTTT
TRBJ2-7 TRBV6-1 TRBD1 - CASGQGLYEQYF TGTGCTTCGGGACAGGGCCTATACGAGCAGTACTTC
TRBJ1-1 TRBV10-3 - - CATSWGHLAFF TGTGCCACATCCTGGGGGCATTTGGCTTTCTTT
TRBJ2-3 TRBV10-2 - - CASSDNRGGADTQYF TGCGCCAGCAGCGATAACAGGGGAGGTGCGGATACGCAGTATTTT
TRBJ1-1 TRBV18 - - CASSPIEAGGGTEAFF TGTGCCAGCTCACCAATTGAGGCGGGGGGTGGTACTGAAGCTTTCTTT
TRBJ1-4 TRBV10-3 - once CATRHGGGEKLFF TGTGCCACACGACACGGGGGTGGGGAAAAACTGTTTTTT
TRBJ2-7 TRBV7-3 - - CASSLVAGSYEQYF TGTGCCAGCAGCTTAGTCGCAGGATCCTACGAGCAGTACTTC
TRBJ2-3 TRBV5-1 TRBD1 - CASSRTGTEADTQYF TGCGCCAGCAGCCGGACCGGGACAGAGGCAGATACGCAGTATTTT